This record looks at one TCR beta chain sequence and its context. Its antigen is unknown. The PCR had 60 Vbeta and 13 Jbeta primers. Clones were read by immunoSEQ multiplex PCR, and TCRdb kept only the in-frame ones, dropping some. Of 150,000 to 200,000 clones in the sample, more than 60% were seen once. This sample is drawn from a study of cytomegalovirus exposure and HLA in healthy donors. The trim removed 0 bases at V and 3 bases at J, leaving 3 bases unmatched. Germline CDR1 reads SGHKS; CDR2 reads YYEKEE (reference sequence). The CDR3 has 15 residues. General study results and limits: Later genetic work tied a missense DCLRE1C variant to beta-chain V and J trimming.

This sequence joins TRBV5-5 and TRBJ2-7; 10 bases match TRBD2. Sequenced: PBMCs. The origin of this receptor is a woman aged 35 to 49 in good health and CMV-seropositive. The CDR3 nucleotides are TGTGCCAGCAGCTTGGCTAGCGGGAGTTACTACGAGCAGTACTTC. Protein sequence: CASSLASGSYYEQYF.